This TCR beta chain was obtained from a study of beta chain features in type 1 diabetes. Turning to the study itself: Patients shared similar age, gender and cell yields with healthy donors. Study results and caveats: All four CD4+ subsets from Type 1 diabetes patients carried moderately but significantly shorter TCRB CDR3s.

The study reverse transcribed the entire isolated RNA, so it sequenced expressed TCRB transcripts. TCRdb keeps only in-frame clones here, not all; method: immunoSEQ multiplex PCR. Among some 140,000 clones listed, roughly 10% were seen once. This clone was seen only a few times. Its target is not known. The TCR sequence derives from a man aged 25-45 years with type 1 diabetes. Sequencing input: central memory CD4+ T cells from blood.

The CDR3 spells CASSTYVGGGDQPQHF. The DNA for the CDR3 is TGTGCCAGTAGTACCTACGTTGGGGGCGGCGATCAGCCCCAGCATTTT. The rearrangement uses TRBV19 and TRBJ1-5, with D possibly TRBD1 on 6 matching bases. V lost 4 bases, J lost 5 bases, and 18 bases lay in between. The CDR3 is 16 residues long. CDR1 and CDR2 from the germline V gene are LNHDA and SQIVND (reference sequence). The full variable domain, completed using reference TRBV19 and TRBJ1-5, is DGGITQSPKYLFRKEGQNVTLSCEQNLNHDAMYWYRQDPGQGLRLIYYSQIVNDFQKGDIAEGYSVSREKKESFPLTVTSAQKNPTAFYLCASSTYVGGGDQPQHFGDGTRLSIL.